This T cell receptor beta chain emerged from a study of blood T cell repertoires in COVID-19. Turning to the study itself: The origin of the acute and convalescent COVID-19 samples was the United States, Italy and Spain. T cells, B-cell-depleted T cells, or PBMCs supplied cDNA or gDNA.

In the original analysis: Researchers report that nucleated cell counts were estimated from reference gene primer amplification. Clones were read by immunoSEQ multiplex PCR, and TCRdb kept only the in-frame ones, dropping some. The V and J calls and clone size come from that table; D and trimming were worked out from the DNA. This table has about 210,000 clones, just under 90% appearing once. Sequencing was carried out using peripheral blood. The clonotype comes from a man aged 60-69 years who had recovered from COVID-19.

The CDR3 loop is CASSLGQGELPLAKNIQYF. The CDR3 DNA reads TGTGCCAGCAGCCTGGGACAGGGCGAGTTACCCTTAGCCAAAAACATTCAGTACTTC. The chain combines TRBV9 with TRBJ2-4; 9 bases match TRBD1. The CDR3 sequence is 19 residues long. The trim removed 4 bases at V and 0 bases at J, leaving 14 bases unmatched. Looked up from germline, CDR1 is SGDLS and CDR2 is YYNGEE.